The rows below give T cell receptor beta chains drawn from one sample of a study of breast tumors, draining lymph nodes, adjacent tissues. Each CDR3 protein is one row after TCRdb ran MiXCR on the multiplex PCR reads. The data contain 25,000 to 40,000 distinct CDR3 sequences, approximately 57% of them seen just once; the ten biggest clones take up 18%. The sequenced material came from breast tumor tissue. These receptors originate from a female donor with breast cancer. Some clones in this sample may be carry-over from other donors' samples. CDR3s include the opening cysteine and the closing phenylalanine or tryptophan. Each record gives: clone size, J gene, D gene, V gene, CDR3 protein, CDR3 DNA. A D gene is named only where the DNA matches it firmly. Some rows mark clone size as missing; the rest say once, few, many or name a class of expanded clone.

many,TRBJ2-7,NA,TRBV6-2/TRBV6-3,CASSKRLQGEWVYERYF,TGTGCCAGCAGTAAACGCTTACAGGGCGAATGGGTCTACGAGCGGTACTTC
NA,TRBJ2-1,TRBD2,TRBV4-1,CASSPISGSRNEQFF,TGCGCCAGCAGCCCGATTAGCGGGAGTCGGAATGAGCAGTTCTTC
NA,TRBJ2-7,TRBD1,TRBV30,CAWSVKGQGYEQYF,TGTGCCTGGAGTGTAAAGGGACAGGGCTACGAGCAGTACTTC
NA,TRBJ2-3,NA,TRBV19,CASRRNTGSGGADTQYF,TGTGCCAGTAGAAGGAACACGGGCTCTGGAGGGGCAGATACGCAGTATTTT
NA,TRBJ1-6,TRBD1,TRBV29-1,CSVWAGGNSPLHF,TGCAGCGTTTGGGCAGGGGGAAATTCACCCCTCCACTTT
NA,TRBJ2-1,NA,TRBV29-1,CSVDESGGVWNEQFF,TGCAGCGTTGATGAGTCCGGGGGAGTTTGGAATGAGCAGTTCTTC
NA,TRBJ2-2,NA,TRBV11-2,CASRLRGGRNTGELFF,TGTGCCAGCAGACTAAGGGGTGGAAGAAACACCGGGGAGCTGTTTTTT
many,TRBJ2-7,TRBD2,TRBV13,CASSLGLAGGYEQYF,TGTGCCAGCAGCTTGGGACTAGCGGGAGGCTACGAGCAGTACTTC
NA,TRBJ2-7,TRBD2,TRBV7-2,CASSLEGTSGNQQYF,TGTGCCAGCAGCCTGGAAGGGACTAGCGGGAATCAGCAGTACTTC
NA,TRBJ2-7,TRBD2,TRBV20-1,CSARREFGTSGSYEQYF,TGCAGTGCTAGAAGAGAATTCGGGACTAGCGGGAGTTACGAGCAGTACTTC
NA,TRBJ2-1,TRBD2,TRBV9,CASSVGRGRFYNEQFF,TGTGCCAGCAGCGTAGGGCGGGGGAGATTCTACAATGAGCAGTTCTTC
NA,TRBJ1-4,TRBD1,TRBV20-1,CSAKGTGGFPATNEKPFF,TGCAGTGCGAAGGGGACAGGGGGGTTTCCCGCAACTAATGAAAAACCGTTTTTT
few,TRBJ2-1,TRBD2,TRBV6-4,CASSLAGGGNEQFF,TGTGCCAGCAGTCTAGCGGGAGGAGGGAATGAGCAGTTCTTC
NA,TRBJ1-2,NA,TRBV6-1,CASSEKGYYGYTF,TGTGCCAGCAGTGAGAAGGGGTACTATGGCTACACCTTC
many,TRBJ2-2,TRBD2,TRBV12-3/TRBV12-4,CASSLGSGGRTGELFF,TGTGCCAGCAGTTTAGGTAGCGGGGGTCGTACCGGGGAGCTGTTTTTT
NA,TRBJ2-5,TRBD1,TRBV29-1,CSVATGMYQETQYF,TGCAGCGTGGCGACAGGGATGTACCAAGAGACCCAGTACTTC
NA,TRBJ1-4,NA,TRBV2,CASSYSMKKLFF,TGTGCCAGCAGCTATTCCATGAAAAAACTGTTTTTT
NA,TRBJ2-7,NA,TRBV24-1,CATSDHRQPDEQYF,TGTGCCACCAGTGACCACCGCCAGCCGGACGAGCAGTACTTC
NA,TRBJ1-6,TRBD1,TRBV2,CASSGDSLNSPLHF,TGTGCCAGCAGCGGGGACAGCCTTAATTCACCCCTCCACTTT
few,TRBJ1-3,NA,TRBV9,CASSVGGVYSGNTIYF,TGTGCCAGCAGCGTAGGGGGGGTCTACTCTGGAAACACCATATATTTT
NA,TRBJ1-2,TRBD1,TRBV2,CASSSGTGNYGYTF,TGTGCCAGCAGTTCCGGGACAGGGAACTATGGCTACACCTTC
many,TRBJ2-2,TRBD1,TRBV7-7,CASSPGTGLTGELFF,TGTGCTAGCAGTCCCGGGACAGGGTTGACCGGGGAGCTGTTTTTT
NA,TRBJ1-6,NA,TRBV12-3/TRBV12-4,CATQQGSAPHSPLHF,TGTGCCACCCAGCAGGGGTCTGCCCCCCATTCACCCCTCCACTTT
NA,TRBJ2-1,NA,TRBV5-1,CASSSELAQHFF,TGCGCCAGCAGCTCGGAGTTAGCGCAGCACTTCTTC
NA,TRBJ1-5,NA,TRBV5-1,CASSLVGGDQPQHF,TGCGCCAGCAGCTTGGTGGGCGGGGATCAGCCCCAGCATTTT
many,TRBJ2-2,TRBD2,TRBV5-1,CASSSSGRASGGELFF,TGCGCCAGCAGCTCTAGCGGGAGGGCGAGTGGCGGGGAGCTGTTTTTT
once,TRBJ2-7,NA,TRBV5-1,CASSLPGDEQYF,TGCGCCAGCAGCTTGCCGGGAGATGAGCAGTACTTC
NA,TRBJ2-1,TRBD2,TRBV4-1,CASSRTSGTYNEQFF,TGCGCCAGCAGCCGGACTAGCGGTACTTACAATGAGCAGTTCTTC
NA,TRBJ2-3,NA,TRBV20-1,CSASLRINTQYF,TGCAGTGCCAGCCTTCGAATAAATACGCAGTATTTT
NA,TRBJ2-5,NA,TRBV19,CASSRVGGRETQYF,TGCGCCAGTAGCAGGGTTGGGGGTCGGGAGACCCAGTACTTC
many,TRBJ2-4,NA,TRBV20-1,CSSRKGGIQYF,TGCAGTTCCCGAAAAGGAGGCATTCAGTACTTC
NA,TRBJ2-1,TRBD2,TRBV12-3/TRBV12-4,CASSYTGTSGSNEQFF,TGTGCCAGCAGTTACACCGGGACTAGCGGCTCCAATGAGCAGTTCTTC
NA,TRBJ2-7,NA,TRBV4-3,CARSQDDGDEQNF,TGCGCCAGAAGCCAAGATGACGGGGACGAGCAGAACTTC
medium-sized,TRBJ1-6,TRBD1,TRBV12-3/TRBV12-4,CASSSTGESPLHF,TGTGCCAGCAGTTCTACAGGGGAATCACCCCTCCACTTT
NA,TRBJ2-7,NA,TRBV7-7,CASSLAVGYEQYF,TGTGCTAGCAGCTTAGCGGTGGGCTACGAGCAGTACTTC
NA,TRBJ2-3,NA,TRBV15,CATSRGTALSTDTQYF,TGTGCCACCAGCAGAGGGACAGCACTTAGCACAGATACGCAGTATTTT
NA,TRBJ2-2,NA,TRBV4-1,CASSQGGGTGELFF,TGCGCCAGCAGCCAAGGAGGGGGTACCGGGGAGCTGTTTTTT
NA,TRBJ1-5,NA,TRBV2,CASSDRVISNQPQHF,TGTGCCAGCAGTGACAGGGTGATCAGCAATCAGCCCCAGCATTTT
once,TRBJ2-7,TRBD1,TRBV12-3/TRBV12-4,CASSPGTGAGVAYEQYF,TGTGCCAGCAGTCCGGGGACAGGGGCTGGGGTCGCCTACGAGCAGTACTTC
many,TRBJ2-2,NA,TRBV6-5,CASRGEGGPITGELFF,TGTGCCAGCAGAGGGGAGGGGGGCCCCATCACCGGGGAGCTGTTTTTT
NA,TRBJ2-1,TRBD1,TRBV9,CASSLSWDREQFF,TGTGCCAGCAGCCTTAGTTGGGACAGGGAGCAGTTCTTC
NA,TRBJ1-2,NA,TRBV4-2,CASSQGPENYGYTF,TGTGCCAGCAGCCAAGGGCCCGAAAACTATGGCTACACCTTC
NA,TRBJ2-3,TRBD2,TRBV29-1,CSVDRLAGLTDTQYF,TGCAGCGTTGATCGACTAGCGGGCCTCACAGATACGCAGTATTTT
NA,TRBJ2-1,NA,TRBV7-9,CASSPPGGDEQFF,TGTGCCAGCAGCCCGCCGGGTGGTGACGAGCAGTTCTTC
NA,TRBJ2-2,NA,TRBV3-1,CASSHAGELFF,TGTGCCAGCAGCCACGCCGGGGAGCTGTTTTTT
NA,TRBJ2-7,TRBD1,TRBV24-1,CATSDIEERTGYEQYF,TGTGCCACCAGTGACATTGAAGAACGGACAGGATACGAGCAGTACTTC
few,TRBJ2-2,NA,TRBV24-1,CATSARLTGELFF,TGTGCCACCAGTGCTCGGCTTACCGGGGAGCTGTTTTTT
many,TRBJ2-2,TRBD1,TRBV14,CASSLGTGSTGELFF,TGTGCCAGCAGCCTCGGGACAGGGTCCACCGGGGAGCTGTTTTTT
NA,TRBJ1-2,NA,TRBV25-1,CASSELGGVGTGLPDYGYTF,TGTGCCAGCAGTGAATTGGGTGGGGTCGGAACAGGTCTCCCAGACTATGGCTACACCTTC
NA,TRBJ1-4,NA,TRBV15,CATSRRGGEKLFF,TGTGCCACCAGCAGAAGAGGAGGGGAAAAACTGTTTTTT
few,TRBJ1-6,TRBD1,TRBV14,CASSKQGRGSPLHF,TGTGCCAGCAGCAAACAGGGGAGAGGTTCACCCCTCCACTTT
many,TRBJ1-5,NA,TRBV6-2/TRBV6-3,CASSYVGNQPQHF,TGTGCCAGCAGTTACGTTGGGAATCAGCCCCAGCATTTT
many,TRBJ1-5,TRBD1,TRBV27,CASSLVRGDNQPQHF,TGTGCCAGCAGTTTAGTCAGGGGGGACAATCAGCCCCAGCATTTT
NA,TRBJ1-4,NA,TRBV20-1,CSASEQGNEKLFF,TGCAGTGCTAGCGAGCAGGGAAATGAAAAACTGTTTTTT
once,TRBJ2-1,TRBD1,TRBV12-3/TRBV12-4,CASSFPPRDRANEQFF,TGTGCCAGCAGTTTCCCCCCCCGAGACAGGGCCAATGAGCAGTTCTTC
NA,TRBJ2-7,TRBD2,TRBV27,CASSPRTSGRVGYEQYF,TGTGCCAGCAGTCCCCGGACTAGCGGGAGGGTCGGCTACGAGCAGTACTTC
NA,TRBJ2-5,TRBD2,TRBV7-6,CASSLELAGGLETQYF,TGTGCCAGCAGCTTAGAACTAGCGGGAGGGCTGGAGACCCAGTACTTC
NA,TRBJ2-1,TRBD2,TRBV6-5,CASSYGLEGSQFF,TGTGCCAGCAGTTATGGACTAGAAGGGTCGCAGTTCTTC
NA,TRBJ2-2,TRBD2,TRBV5-1,CASSLLAGEGTGELFF,TGCGCCAGCAGCTTACTAGCGGGAGAGGGCACCGGGGAGCTGTTTTTT
few,TRBJ2-2,NA,TRBV4-1,CASRPTENTGELFF,TGCGCCAGCCGTCCGACAGAGAACACCGGGGAGCTGTTTTTT